The subject of this entry is one TCR beta chain. The antigen is unknown. This sample is part of a study of radiotherapy plus CTLA-4 blockade in lung cancer. This CDR3 contains 16 residues. The germline gives CDR1 SNHLY, CDR2 FYNNEI. V lost 6 bases and J 0 bases, leaving 15 bases between the germline ends. Here immunoSEQ multiplex PCR was the method, and the copy in TCRdb shows in-frame clones only, minus some. Of 9,500 to 15,000 clones detected, roughly four fifths appear once; the ten largest clones hold about 29%. Findings and caveats of the study: According to reports, early shifts in blood T cell clones, alongside interferon-beta, forecast response most accurately.

The rearrangement links TRBV2 to TRBJ2-4; D is possibly TRBD2 (5 bases). Specimen: peripheral blood, collected from a patient treated with radiotherapy plus ipilimumab. This clonotype was sampled from a human donor with non-small cell lung cancer that progressed on radiotherapy plus ipilimumab. CDR3 in DNA: TGTGCCAGCAGCCGTCTGGGAGCACTAGCCAAAAACATTCAGTACTTC. Translation: CASSRLGALAKNIQYF. Full variable domain (rest looked up from reference TRBV2 and TRBJ2-4): EPEVTQTPSHQVTQMGQEVILRCVPISNHLYFYWYRQILGQKVEFLVSFYNNEISEKSEIFDDQFSVERPDGSNFTLKIRSTKLEDSAMYFCASSRLGALAKNIQYFGAGTRLSVL.